This TCR beta chain was recovered during a study of technical replicates of blood from a handful of donors. The CDR3 extends over 15 amino acids. After removal of 5 bases from V and 3 bases from J, the junction contained 10 bases not matched to a gene. Germline lookup yields CDR1 MDHEN and CDR2 SYDVKM. The repertoire was sequenced with immunoSEQ multiplex PCR; TCRdb's copy has only in-frame clones and lacks some. The sample carries tens of thousands of clones, nearly 99% recorded once. The rearrangement uses TRBV28 and TRBJ2-7; 7 bases map to TRBD1. The material sequenced was T cells isolated from PBMCs. The clonotype comes from a human donor in good health. DNA for the CDR3: TGTGCCAGCAGTCTTACAAGGACAGGTTTCTACGAGCAGTACTTC. Protein product: CASSLTRTGFYEQYF.